This TCR beta chain was identified in a study of cytomegalovirus exposure and HLA in healthy donors. Clones were read by immunoSEQ multiplex PCR, and TCRdb kept only the in-frame ones, dropping some. Among 60,000 to 80,000 clones listed, approximately 86% were seen once. The germline CDR1 and CDR2 sequences are LGHNT and FRNRAP. Trimming shortened V by 7 bases and J by 3 bases, and 13 bases separated the two germline ends. The CDR3 runs 13 residues. A remark on this clone: Its antigen is as yet unknown.

Whole-study findings and limits: The tendency of first-cohort TCR clusters to co-occur in the 120 or so validation repertoires emerged from a later analysis. Some public TCRs appeared in many individuals, while most sequences were rare. Reports indicated that the classifier achieved high specificity and sensitivity in diagnosing cytomegalovirus status. A list of 150 to 200 TCR beta chains associated with cytomegalovirus was given.

The receptor was derived from a man aged 30-40 years in good health and CMV-seronegative. The genes are TRBV12-5 and TRBJ2-7; the D gene is possibly TRBD1 (6 bases). Sequenced material: PBMCs. The CDR3, as DNA: TGTGCTAGTGCCCCATCGACAGGCTACGAGCAGTACTTC. Amino acids: CASAPSTGYEQYF.